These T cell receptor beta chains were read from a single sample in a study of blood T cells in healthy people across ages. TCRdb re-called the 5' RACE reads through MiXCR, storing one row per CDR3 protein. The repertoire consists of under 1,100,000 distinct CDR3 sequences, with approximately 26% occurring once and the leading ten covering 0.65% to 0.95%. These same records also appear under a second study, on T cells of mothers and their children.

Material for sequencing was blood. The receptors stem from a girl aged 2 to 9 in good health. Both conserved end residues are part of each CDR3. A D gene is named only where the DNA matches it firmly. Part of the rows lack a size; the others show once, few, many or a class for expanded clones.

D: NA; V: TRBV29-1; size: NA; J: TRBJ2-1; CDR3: CSVQMGGATEQFF; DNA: TGCAGCGTCCAGATGGGGGGAGCAACCGAGCAGTTCTTC
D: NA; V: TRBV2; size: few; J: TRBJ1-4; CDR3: CASKVWVNEKLFF; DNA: TGTGCCAGCAAGGTTTGGGTTAATGAAAAACTGTTTTTT
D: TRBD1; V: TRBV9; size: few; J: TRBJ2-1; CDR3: CASSVVEGAISYNEQFF; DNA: TGTGCCAGCAGCGTAGTTGAGGGGGCCATCTCCTACAATGAGCAGTTCTTC
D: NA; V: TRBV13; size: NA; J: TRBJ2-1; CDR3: CASSFGPRAVDEQFF; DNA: TGTGCCAGCAGCTTCGGGCCCAGGGCGGTAGATGAGCAGTTCTTC
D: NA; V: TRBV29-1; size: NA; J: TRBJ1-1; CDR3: CSVVLGPPDTEAFF; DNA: TGCAGCGTTGTCCTCGGCCCCCCGGACACTGAAGCTTTCTTT
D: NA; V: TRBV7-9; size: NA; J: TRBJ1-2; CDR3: CASSLEGFGRIYGYTF; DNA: TGTGCCAGCAGCTTAGAGGGGTTTGGCCGGATCTATGGCTACACCTTC
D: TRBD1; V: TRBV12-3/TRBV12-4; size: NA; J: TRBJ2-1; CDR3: CASRRADRGDYNEQFF; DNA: TGTGCCAGCAGACGAGCTGACAGGGGGGACTACAATGAGCAGTTCTTC
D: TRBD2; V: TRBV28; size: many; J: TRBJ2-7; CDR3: CASRFPGGSPSYEQYF; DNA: TGTGCCAGCAGGTTCCCAGGCGGGAGCCCTAGCTACGAGCAGTACTTC
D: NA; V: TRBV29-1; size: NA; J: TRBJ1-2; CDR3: CSVPKEAGYTF; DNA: TGCAGCGTTCCAAAGGAAGCGGGCTACACCTTC
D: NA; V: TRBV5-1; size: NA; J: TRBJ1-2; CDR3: CASSADTQGNYGYTF; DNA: TGCGCCAGCAGCGCAGATACACAGGGCAACTATGGCTACACCTTC
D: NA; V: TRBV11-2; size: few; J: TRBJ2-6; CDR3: CASSFGQSSGANVLTF; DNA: TGTGCCAGCAGCTTTGGACAGAGCTCTGGGGCCAACGTCCTGACTTTC
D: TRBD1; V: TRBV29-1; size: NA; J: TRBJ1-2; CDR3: CSVENRGVDGYTF; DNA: TGCAGCGTTGAGAACAGGGGGGTAGATGGCTACACCTTC
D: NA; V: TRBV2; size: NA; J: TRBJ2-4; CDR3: CAGSEAGGSKNIQYF; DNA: TGTGCCGGCAGTGAAGCTGGGGGCAGTAAAAACATTCAGTACTTC
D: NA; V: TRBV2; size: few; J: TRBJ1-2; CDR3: CASSVSGPPTLYGYTF; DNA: TGTGCCAGCAGTGTATCTGGACCGCCGACCCTCTATGGCTACACCTTC
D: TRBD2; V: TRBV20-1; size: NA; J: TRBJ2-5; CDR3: CSAGPSGTGQETQYF; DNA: TGCAGTGCTGGACCTAGCGGGACGGGTCAAGAGACCCAGTACTTC